Sequencing of this T cell receptor (beta chain) was carried out in a study of blood T cell repertoires in COVID-19 (dated by TCRdb to about 2020). In terms of the full investigation: Samples from collaborators originated in the United States, Italy and Spain and spanned both the acute and convalescent phases of COVID-19. The prospective study material was composed of cDNA or gDNA derived from T cells, B-cell-depleted T cells, or PBMCs. The dataset comprised deeply sampled blood TCRbeta repertoires from subjects exposed to, actively infected with, or recovered from COVID-19. A freely available public database, intended as a resource for researchers studying the immune response to SARS-CoV-2, is where the repertoires were released. The samples were drawn from two sources: the first 160 participants of the ongoing ImmuneRACE study, and 1,254 subjects contributed by 6 global collaborators. The sample metadata nearly always contained a de-identified subject ID, COVID-19 status, age in years and sex. HLA class I and class II types, where available, came from metadata supplied by the sample provider rather than from assay-based typing.

This clone is termed medium-sized (0.01 to 0.1%). Its antigen specificity is not known. Base qualities were left out, and no much larger clone turns up one base away. Collaborating institutions collected whole blood in K2EDTA tubes following their own protocols. For TCRbeta analysis, collaborators shipped samples as frozen whole blood, isolated PBMCs, or DNA extracted from either of those sample types. Between the V and J ends, shortened by 3 bases and 0 bases respectively, the junction contains 18 bases. Reading the germline V gene gives CDR1 KGHSH and CDR2 LQKENI. The CDR3 has 18 amino acids, counting the end cysteine and phenylalanine. The sequence is cut down to CDR3 DNA, 54 bases in frame from base 1. General findings and caveats noted by the study authors: The quantity of clinical and demographic metadata differed by source and by participant and was supplied without curation.

The immunoSEQ Assay, a bias-controlled multiplex PCR, was used to amplify TCRbeta CDR3 regions from genomic DNA. Per the authors' processing: Nucleated cell counts per sample were estimated from amplification of reference gene primers within the assay. Sequence reads were collapsed and filtered to measure the absolute abundance of every unique TCRbeta CDR3 rearrangement. For each sample, productive Simpson clonality was calculated as the square root of Simpson's diversity index across productive rearrangements. TCRdb took over this immuneACCESS table, retaining in-frame rearrangements with V and J assigned. Such tables are incomplete; in checked studies, under half of the missing clones stem from an unresolved V gene, and the remainder is unexplained. For V, J and clone size, that table is used; D and trimming come from the DNA. This sample gives 65,000 or so clones in total; 70% to 90% of them show up just once. Approximately 3% of the sample belongs to the ten largest clones.

The specimen was peripheral blood. The chain is encoded by TRBV18 joined to TRBJ1-3; a tentative D call is TRBD1 (5 bases match). The sequence was obtained from a man aged 50-59 years with active COVID-19. CDR3 loop: CASSPPSTGLSSGNTIYF. The nucleotides read TGTGCCAGCTCACCTCCTTCCACAGGCCTCTCCTCTGGAAACACCATATATTTT.